Included here is one T cell receptor (beta chain) sequence, with context. Its antigen is currently unknown. This sample was included in a study of cytomegalovirus exposure and HLA in healthy donors. Study as a whole: Unique TCRs from HLA-typed donors, roughly 89 million of them, were held in an early data release. Study conclusions and caveats: In an earlier analysis, in under 700 donors, most V segments appeared productive either ~90% or ~30% of the time.

Use of 60 Vbeta and 13 Jbeta primers characterized the PCR. TCRdb keeps only in-frame clones here, not all; method: immunoSEQ multiplex PCR. The sample shows roughly 190,000 clones, approximately 87% of them seen only once. Every donor was a healthy person donating bone marrow. V dropped 0 bases and J dropped 0 bases, with 12 bases sitting between them. Germline CDR1 MGHRA, CDR2 YSYEKL. The CDR3 contains 16 residues. The J gene is TRBJ2-7, the V gene TRBV4-1; D gene uncertain. Sequencing was done on a sample of PBMCs. The clonotype was recovered from a man aged 25-45 years in good health and CMV-seronegative. The CDR3 loop is CASSQDSDKYSYEQYF. CDR3 DNA: TGCGCCAGCAGCCAAGATTCCGACAAGTACTCCTACGAGCAGTACTTC.